The entry below describes one TCR beta chain. The target antigen is unknown. The CDR3 runs 17 residues. Per the germline V gene, CDR1 is SEHNR and CDR2 is FQNEAQ (reference sequence). Trimming at V came to 6 bases and at J to 0 bases, leaving 10 bases not matched to a gene. Template for every sorted-subset replicate PCR totaled roughly 200 ng DNA, around 33,000 T cell genomes. The protocol was immunoSEQ multiplex PCR, while the TCRdb copy is restricted to in-frame clones and leaves out a portion. The repertoire holds about 680,000 clones, 90% to 95% seen once, with about a quarter in the top ten. CD8 cells regarded as naive lacked CD45RO, were positively chosen for CCR7, and omitted terminally differentiated effector memory CD45RA+ cells. This entry belongs to a study of shared clonotypes between healthy human individuals. Study-wide results and caveats: Relative to memory subsets, naive subsets generally showed larger estimated richness. Clonotype sharing across donors was expected to vary with sequencing depth.

The TCR comes from a man aged 25-40 years in good health. The rearrangement joins TRBV7-9 to TRBJ1-1; 10 positions match TRBD1. Sequencing was carried out using naive CD8+ T cells sorted from blood. CDR3 coding DNA: TGTGCCAGCAGTTTCTCGGGACAGGGGTTTATGAACACTGAAGCTTTCTTT. It yields the protein CASSFSGQGFMNTEAFF. The whole variable domain, filled in from reference TRBV7-9 and TRBJ1-1, reads DTGVSQNPRHKITKRGQNVTFRCDPISEHNRLYWYRQTLGQGPEFLTYFQNEAQLEKSRLLSDRFSAERPKGSFSTLEIQRTEQGDSAMYLCASSFSGQGFMNTEAFFGQGTRLTVV.